In its sample, the clone carrying this T cell receptor beta chain was seen many times. Its target is not known. CDR1 MNHEY and CDR2 SVGEGT come from the germline V gene. CDR3 length: 10 amino acids. V dropped 7 bases and J dropped 3 bases, with 3 bases sitting between them. The record originates from a study of early T cells in non-severe SARS-CoV-2 infection. Study-level results: VDJdb-based annotation leaned toward anti-spike CD8 responses and missed private and CD4 specificities.

Each cDNA molecule carried a unique molecular identifier. TCRdb fed the 5' RACE reads into MiXCR, producing one record per CDR3 protein. The data hold 50,000 or so distinct CDR3 sequences, with roughly 4.5% observed a single time. This receptor was obtained from an adult who was a healthcare worker with PCR-confirmed SARS-CoV-2 infection or an uninfected control (not recorded which). J is TRBJ1-2 and V is TRBV6-2 or TRBV6-3; D is undetermined. Material for sequencing was whole blood. CDR3 sequence (DNA): TGTGCCAGCAAGGACTATGGCTACACCTTC. It codes for CASKDYGYTF.